This T cell receptor beta chain comes out of a study of cytomegalovirus exposure and HLA in healthy donors (dated by TCRdb to about 2017). A note on the overall study: According to an earlier analysis of several hundred of the donors, about 179 million T cells yielded roughly 110 million unique TCR beta sequences and around 300 Gb of sequence data. Approximately 310 gigabases of sequencing data and approximately 85 million unique TCR sequences were included in an early release covering several hundred HLA-typed donors. The genetic ancestry cluster associated with self-reported Caucasian donors included approximately 85% of the roughly 400 genotyped donors. The study aimed to test whether signatures of past pathogen exposure could be identified by cataloging public T cell receptors. The study profiled the T cell repertoires of more than 500 subjects by immunosequencing and related them to cytomegalovirus serostatus. Besides the first cohort of roughly 640 subjects, a separate validation cohort made up of 90 to 150 different subjects was used. To predict cytomegalovirus infection status, the study combined high-throughput TCR immunosequencing, statistical association of individual TCRs with disease status, and machine learning. To study patterns of TCR occurrence, a later analysis re-analyzed previously published TCR beta repertoires from 650 to 750 donors and added high-resolution HLA genotyping. The later analysis used no new phenotypic data to find candidate immune exposures, relying instead on TCR beta sequences and their occurrence across donors. To decide whether each TCR beta V gene segment behaved as functional or pseudogenic, an earlier analysis of some 540 of the donors relied on high-throughput TCR beta sequencing. Donor age, sex, ethnicity and CMV serostatus were collected together with the repertoire data. In a later genetic analysis, genome-wide SNP genotypes for about 65% of the 666 donors were used, and that subset was treated as a discovery cohort. Every repertoire in the discovery cohort had been generated on one and the same sequencing platform. HLA typing included class I and class II loci at four-digit resolution. The number of typed donors differed by locus: 629-630 for A, B, C, DRB1 and DQB1; some 500 for DQA1; some 590 for DPA1; and about 470 for DPB1. About five DR-DQ haplotypes were handled as single units for association and clustering because linkage in the cohort was strong. Among some 400 genotyped donors of the cohort, an average of approximately 200,000 unique TCR beta nucleotide sequences was sequenced per donor, of which 15% to 20% were non-productive. Study-level results and caveats: A cluster of highly shared sequence variants was judged likely to be a technical artifact of the sequencing pipeline. According to a later analysis, most CMV-associated TCR beta chains appeared to be HLA-restricted, and the HLA associations seemed to be driven largely by CMV exposure. HLA typing was unavailable for some donors at each locus, so association tests used only the typed subset. In a later analysis, some 18,000 TCR beta sequences were associated with specific HLA alleles at a false discovery rate of 0.05. The 87-base-pair reads could not distinguish some IMGT-functional V segments, including TRBV6-2 and TRBV6-3, so those segments were excluded. A later analysis found that TCR association rates varied across HLA loci, with DRB1 alleles showing the most associated TCRs and HLA-C alleles the fewest. In a later analysis, several top co-occurrence clusters were reported to appear linked to parvovirus B19, influenza, CMV and Epstein-Barr virus. In vitro tests confirmed that a few of the cytomegalovirus-associated TCR beta chains recognize cytomegalovirus antigens. In both the original and validation cohorts, the classifier was reported to diagnose cytomegalovirus status with high specificity and sensitivity. Presence/absence analyses assumed roughly uniform sequencing depth across donors, an assumption that may not hold. In a later analysis, HLA-associated TCR beta chains were found to be more clonally expanded and to have lower generation probabilities than equally common non-associated chains. In a later genetic analysis, fewer N-insertions in productive TCRs were reported among donors in an Asian-associated ancestry cluster than the roughly 640-donor mean. Most TCR sequences were seen in very few donors, while some public TCRs were found in many individuals. When HLA alleles, especially DR and DQ, strongly co-occurred, TCR associations were difficult to assign to individual alleles. In an earlier analysis of about 600 of the donors, most TCR beta V segments appeared in productive rearrangements about 87% or about 30% of the time, broadly matching IMGT annotations. Only TCR beta chains were sequenced in this cohort, and the absence of alpha or paired-chain data limited detectable features. Linkage disequilibrium might explain the correlated functional status among segregating V segments, but an unknown experimental factor could not be excluded. In a later genetic analysis, a missense DCLRE1C variant was associated with V-gene and J-gene trimming of TCR beta chains, and the association was replicated in an independent cohort. The authors suggested that the approach could potentially be generalized to other disease states and immunological phenotypes. CMV serostatus was the only immune exposure information available for the cohort. A further reported finding was that TCR beta sequences accurately predicted the HLA-A and HLA-B alleles for most subjects in the first cohort. The study listed approximately 150 TCR beta chains as associated with cytomegalovirus. The earlier analysis of 587 of the donors excluded about 16 rarely observed V segments, including chromosome 9 orphons, because counts were too low.

From the cysteine through the phenylalanine, the CDR3 covers 15 amino acids. CDR3 DNA only is kept here, 45 bases in frame from base 1. For this chain, trimming is 7 bases at the V end and 6 bases at the J end, and the number of junction bases without a gene match is 10. Taken from the germline V gene (reference sequence), the CDR1 and CDR2 loops are MNHNY and SVGAGI. The method behind the library was the immunoSEQ multiplex PCR assay. For the multiplex PCR, a mixture combining 60 forward primers for TCR Vbeta segments and 13 reverse primers for TCR Jbeta segments was used. A multiplex PCR assay on genomic DNA amplified the CDR3 region of rearranged TCR beta genes. The Illumina HiSeq System was used to sequence the amplified TCR beta libraries as 87-base-pair reads. The original methods were these. A later analysis counted about 80 million unique TCR beta chains across the 690 or so repertoires, and roughly 10 million of these chains were shared by at least two donors. To remove PCR and sequencing errors, raw reads were error-corrected and collapsed into unique sequences using a nearest-neighbor algorithm that merged closely related sequences. CDR3 sequences were aligned to IMGT reference sequences to assign V, D and J gene segments. For a sequence to be retained, at least a six-nucleotide match to both a V gene segment and a J gene segment was required. A rearrangement was called productive if the CDR3 had no stop codons and remained in frame with V and J, and every other rearrangement was called non-productive. Following IMGT convention, CDR3 was defined as the stretch from the second conserved V-encoded cysteine to the conserved J-encoded phenylalanine. Sequences without an unambiguous match to a single V gene segment were excluded from the earlier analysis of a few hundred of the donors. In an earlier analysis of roughly 600 of the donors, a V segment was called functional when productive rearrangements were above 56.7%, and segregating when the standard deviation between donors exceeded 5%. A statistical classification framework was built to diagnose cytomegalovirus status from the catalog of TCR beta chain sequences. V and J gene assignment, in a later analysis, came from comparing TCR nucleotide sequences with IMGT/GENE-DB human TR gene sequences. Using the TCRdist pipeline, a later analysis assigned CDR3 sequences along with most-parsimonious VDJ recombination scenarios. In a later analysis, each TCR beta chain was defined by its CDR3 amino acid sequence together with its V-gene family, and reads without a unique V-gene family were excluded. As a way to deal with suspected cross-contamination and a sequencing artifact, a later analysis dropped roughly 600 nucleotide sequences that were highly shared and had low generation probability. For each public chain, a later analysis derived a clonal expansion index from normalized ranks of inferred template counts within each repertoire. A later analysis computed generation probabilities with a VDJ recombination model fitted to out-of-frame rearrangements, and checked the results against IGoR. Hypergeometric tests were used in a later analysis to score TCR-TCR, TCR-HLA and TCR-CMV co-occurrence, with a repertoire-size bias correction applied to the TCR pairs. A later analysis estimated false discovery rates by permuting HLA or CMV assignments 20 times. A later analysis grouped co-occurring TCRs with DBSCAN, adding TCRdist sequence similarity when clustering within HLA-allele-positive subsets. Repertoires with fewer than 30,000 or more than 120,000 public chains were left out of co-occurrence clustering, as were four to six repertoires with anomalous nucleotide sharing. Drawn from immuneACCESS, this table holds only the in-frame rearrangements with V and J called that TCRdb kept. Clones are partly lost; checked studies trace under half to an unresolved V gene and leave the rest unexplained. V and J calls and clone size are given by that table; D and trimming were obtained from the DNA. The sample profile shows about 130,000 clones; 70% to 80% of them were found once. Approximately 1.5% of the sample goes to the ten largest clones.

Points on this clone: Its antigen is still unknown. Base quality data are lacking; no much larger clone is found one base away.

The cohort was made up of roughly 670 healthy bone marrow donors. At the time of sampling, all cohort members were nominally healthy, though unrecorded immune exposures were likely present. The donor was CMV seronegative and belonged to the group of 352 seronegative cohort members. Every donor gave a peripheral blood sample, and the peripheral blood mononuclear cells from that sample were used for TCR beta sequencing. The Qiagen DNeasy Blood Extraction Kit was used to extract genomic DNA from the blood cell samples. Sequencing was carried out using PBMCs. This TCR derives from a female donor in good health and CMV-seronegative. Here the chain combines TRBV6-6 and TRBJ2-1, and 9 junctional nucleotides match TRBD1. CDR3 region: CASTSGGQGGNEQFF. The nucleotides read TGTGCCAGCACCTCCGGGGGACAGGGCGGCAATGAGCAGTTCTTC.